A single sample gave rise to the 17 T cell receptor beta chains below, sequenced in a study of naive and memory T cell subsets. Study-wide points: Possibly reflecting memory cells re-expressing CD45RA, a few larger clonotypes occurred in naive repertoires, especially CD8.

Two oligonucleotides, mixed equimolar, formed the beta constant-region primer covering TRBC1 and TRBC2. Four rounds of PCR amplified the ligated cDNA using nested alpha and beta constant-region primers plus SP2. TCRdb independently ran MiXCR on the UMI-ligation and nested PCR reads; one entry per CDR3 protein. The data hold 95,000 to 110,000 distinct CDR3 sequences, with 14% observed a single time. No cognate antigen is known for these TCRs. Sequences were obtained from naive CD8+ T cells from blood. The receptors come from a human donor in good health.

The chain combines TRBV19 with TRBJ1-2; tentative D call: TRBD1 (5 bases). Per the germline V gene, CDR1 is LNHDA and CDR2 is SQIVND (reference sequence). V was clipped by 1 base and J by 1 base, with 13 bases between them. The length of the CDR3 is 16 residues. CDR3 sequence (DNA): TGTGCCAGTAGTATAGTCTTGGGGGAGAATAACTATGGCTACACCTTC. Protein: CASSIVLGENNYGYTF.

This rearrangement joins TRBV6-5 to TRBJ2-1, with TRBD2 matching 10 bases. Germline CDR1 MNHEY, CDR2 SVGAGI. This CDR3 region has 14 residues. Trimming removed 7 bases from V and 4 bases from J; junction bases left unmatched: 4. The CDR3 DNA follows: TGTGCCAGCACCCAGACTAGCGGGTACAATGAGCAGTTCTTC. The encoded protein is CASTQTSGYNEQFF.

The CDR3 DNA sequence: TGTGCCAGCAGCTTAACTTTGGCCGGATGGGGCGAGCAGTACTTC. Translation gives CASSLTLAGWGEQYF. V and J are TRBV7-3 and TRBJ2-7; D gene ambiguous. Germline CDR1 and CDR2: SGHTA and FQGTGA. There are 15 residues in the CDR3. V was cut by 0 bases and J by 6 bases, with 15 bases left in between.

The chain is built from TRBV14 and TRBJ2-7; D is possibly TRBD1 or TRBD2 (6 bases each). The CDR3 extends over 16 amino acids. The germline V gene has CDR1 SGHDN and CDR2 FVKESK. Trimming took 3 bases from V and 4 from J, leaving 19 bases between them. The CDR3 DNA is TGTGCCAGCAGCCAGGGGGCGGGACTCTCCGGGTACGAGCAGTACTTC. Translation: CASSQGAGLSGYEQYF.

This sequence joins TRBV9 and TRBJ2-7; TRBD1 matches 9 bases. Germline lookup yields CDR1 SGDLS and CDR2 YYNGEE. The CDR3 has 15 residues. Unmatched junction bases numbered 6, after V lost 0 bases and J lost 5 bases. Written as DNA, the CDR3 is TGTGCCAGCAGCGTAGCCGGGACAGGGTCCGACGAGCAGTACTTC. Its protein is CASSVAGTGSDEQYF.

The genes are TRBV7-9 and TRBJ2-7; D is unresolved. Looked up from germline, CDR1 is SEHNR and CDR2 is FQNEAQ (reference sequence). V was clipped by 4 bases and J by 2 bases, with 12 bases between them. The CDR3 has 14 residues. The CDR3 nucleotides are TGTGCCAGCAGCTGGGCTAGTACCACCTACGAGCAGTACTTC. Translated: CASSWASTTYEQYF.

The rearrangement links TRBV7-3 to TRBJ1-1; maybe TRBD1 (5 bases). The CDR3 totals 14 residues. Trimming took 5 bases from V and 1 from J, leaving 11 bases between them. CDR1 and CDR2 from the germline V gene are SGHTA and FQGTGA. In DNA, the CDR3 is TGTGCCAGCAGCCCCCAGGGACCGAACACTGAAGCTTTCTTT. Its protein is CASSPQGPNTEAFF.

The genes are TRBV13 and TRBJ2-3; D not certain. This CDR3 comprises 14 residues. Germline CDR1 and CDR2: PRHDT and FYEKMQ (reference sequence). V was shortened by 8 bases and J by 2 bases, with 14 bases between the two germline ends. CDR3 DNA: TGTGCCAGCGAAACCCAGGAGACCACAGATACGCAGTATTTT. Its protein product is CASETQETTDTQYF.

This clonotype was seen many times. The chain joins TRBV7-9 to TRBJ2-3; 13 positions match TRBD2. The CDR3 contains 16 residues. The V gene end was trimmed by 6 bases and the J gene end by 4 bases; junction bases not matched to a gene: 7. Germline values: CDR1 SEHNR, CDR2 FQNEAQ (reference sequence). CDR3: CASSSSLAGGPDTQYF. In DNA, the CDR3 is TGTGCCAGCAGTTCCTCACTAGCGGGAGGGCCAGATACGCAGTATTTT.

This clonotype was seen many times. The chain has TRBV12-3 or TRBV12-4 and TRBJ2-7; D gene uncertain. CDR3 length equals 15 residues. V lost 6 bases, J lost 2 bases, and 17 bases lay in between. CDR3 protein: CASSKPTGYPYEQYF. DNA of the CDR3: TGTGCCAGCAGCAAACCGACGGGCTATCCCTACGAGCAGTACTTC.

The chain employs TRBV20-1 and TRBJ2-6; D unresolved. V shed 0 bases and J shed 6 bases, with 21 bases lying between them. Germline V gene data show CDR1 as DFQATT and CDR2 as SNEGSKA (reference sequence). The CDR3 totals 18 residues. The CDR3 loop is CSARDDQDVETEANVLTF. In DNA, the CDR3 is TGCAGTGCTAGAGATGACCAGGACGTTGAGACCGAGGCCAACGTCCTGACTTTC.

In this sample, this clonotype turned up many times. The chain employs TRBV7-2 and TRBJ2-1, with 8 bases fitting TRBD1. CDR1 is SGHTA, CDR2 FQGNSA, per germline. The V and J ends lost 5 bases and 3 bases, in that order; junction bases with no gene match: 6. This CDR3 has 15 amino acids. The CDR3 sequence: CASSPQDRVYNEQFF. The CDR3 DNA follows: TGTGCCAGCAGCCCACAGGACAGGGTCTACAATGAGCAGTTCTTC.

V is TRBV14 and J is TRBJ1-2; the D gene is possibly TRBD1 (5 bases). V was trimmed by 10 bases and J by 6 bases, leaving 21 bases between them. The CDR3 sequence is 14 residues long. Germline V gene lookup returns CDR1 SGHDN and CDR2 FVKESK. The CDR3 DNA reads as TGTGCCACATCCTATTCCAGGGAGGGCGATGGCTACACCTTC. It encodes CATSYSREGDGYTF.

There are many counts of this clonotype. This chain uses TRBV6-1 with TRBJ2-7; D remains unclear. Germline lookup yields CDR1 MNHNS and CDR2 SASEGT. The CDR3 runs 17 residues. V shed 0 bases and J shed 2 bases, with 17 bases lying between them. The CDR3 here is CASSEAEILRSAYEQYF. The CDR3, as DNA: TGTGCCAGCAGTGAAGCGGAAATCCTTAGGTCGGCCTACGAGCAGTACTTC.

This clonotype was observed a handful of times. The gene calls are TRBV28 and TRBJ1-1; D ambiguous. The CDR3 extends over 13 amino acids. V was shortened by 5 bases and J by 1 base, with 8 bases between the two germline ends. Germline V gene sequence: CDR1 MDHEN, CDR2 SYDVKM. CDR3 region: CASSEMQNTEAFF. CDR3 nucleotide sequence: TGTGCCAGCAGTGAGATGCAGAACACTGAAGCTTTCTTT.

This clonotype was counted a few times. The CDR3 loop is CASSSPGRYSYEQYF. CDR3 DNA sequence: TGTGCCAGCAGCTCACCGGGACGCTACTCCTACGAGCAGTACTTC. The rearrangement links TRBV7-9 to TRBJ2-7; D possibly matches TRBD1 or TRBD2 (5 bases each). V shed 4 bases and J shed 0 bases, with 13 bases lying between them. The CDR3 is 15 residues long. From germline, CDR1 is SEHNR and CDR2 FQNEAQ (reference sequence).

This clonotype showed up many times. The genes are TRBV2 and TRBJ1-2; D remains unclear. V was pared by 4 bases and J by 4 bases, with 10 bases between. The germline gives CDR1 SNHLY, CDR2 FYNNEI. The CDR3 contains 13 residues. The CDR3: CASSGGEGYGYTF. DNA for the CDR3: TGTGCCAGCAGTGGGGGAGAGGGCTATGGCTACACCTTC.